This TCR beta chain stems from a study of shared clonotypes between healthy human individuals. Repertoires were generated with immunoSEQ multiplex PCR, while TCRdb's copy carries only in-frame clones and drops some. Seen here are around 2.1 million clones, about 93% observed once, and the top ten hold roughly 1.7%. The naive CD8 population came from CD45RO-negative cells selected for CCR7, without terminally differentiated effector memory CD45RA+ cells. From germline, CDR1 is LNHDA and CDR2 SQIVND (reference sequence). Trimming cost V 8 bases and J 1 base; bases outside gene matches: 7. The CDR3 has 15 amino acids.

This chain connects TRBV19 to TRBJ1-4; 7 bases agree with TRBD1. This receptor was obtained from a man between 18 and 29 years old in good health. Some clones in this sample may be carry-over from other donors' samples. The sample was naive CD8+ T cells from PBMCs. Here the CDR3 reads CASSDRDGTNEKLFF. The CDR3 DNA is TGTGCCAGTTCAGACAGGGATGGAACTAATGAAAAACTGTTTTTT.